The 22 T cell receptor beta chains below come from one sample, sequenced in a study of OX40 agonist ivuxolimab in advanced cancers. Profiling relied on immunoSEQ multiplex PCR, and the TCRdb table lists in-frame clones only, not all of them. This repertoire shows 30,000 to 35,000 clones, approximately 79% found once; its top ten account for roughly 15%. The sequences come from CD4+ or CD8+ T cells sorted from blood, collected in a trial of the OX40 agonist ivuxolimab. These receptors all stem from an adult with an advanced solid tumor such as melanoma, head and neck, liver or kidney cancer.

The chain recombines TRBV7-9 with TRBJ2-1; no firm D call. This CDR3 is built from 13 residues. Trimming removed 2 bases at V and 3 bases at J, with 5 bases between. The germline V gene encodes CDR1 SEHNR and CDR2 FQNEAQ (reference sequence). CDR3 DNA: TGTGCCAGCAGCTTAATAGACTACAATGAGCAGTTCTTC. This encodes CASSLIDYNEQFF.

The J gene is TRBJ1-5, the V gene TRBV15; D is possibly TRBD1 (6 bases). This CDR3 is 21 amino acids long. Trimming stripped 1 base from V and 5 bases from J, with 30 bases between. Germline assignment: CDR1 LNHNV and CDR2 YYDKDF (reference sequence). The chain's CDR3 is CATSRGRGHDAGVGWDQPQHF. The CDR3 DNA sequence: TGTGCCACCAGCAGAGGACGGGGACATGATGCAGGAGTCGGTTGGGATCAGCCCCAGCATTTT.

CDR3 protein: CASSLRPGGASDTQYF. The CDR3 DNA is TGTGCCAGCAGCTTACGCCCAGGGGGCGCTTCAGATACGCAGTATTTT. The chain employs TRBV7-7 and TRBJ2-3, with TRBD1 matching over 8 bases. Germline-derived CDR1 and CDR2 are SSHAT and FNYEAQ (reference sequence). V lost 2 bases to trimming and J lost 4 bases; unmatched junction nucleotides: 8. This CDR3 is 16 amino acids long.

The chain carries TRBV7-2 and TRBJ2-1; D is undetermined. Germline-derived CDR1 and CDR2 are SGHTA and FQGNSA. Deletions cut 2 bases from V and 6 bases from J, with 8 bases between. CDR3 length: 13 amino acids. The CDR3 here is CASSLSYFNEQFF. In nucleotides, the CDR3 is TGTGCCAGCAGCTTATCTTACTTCAATGAGCAGTTCTTC.

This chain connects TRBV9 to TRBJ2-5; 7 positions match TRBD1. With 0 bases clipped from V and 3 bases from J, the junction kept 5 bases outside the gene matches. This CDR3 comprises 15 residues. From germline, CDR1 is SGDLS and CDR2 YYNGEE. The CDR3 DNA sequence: TGTGCCAGCAGCGTAGGTGTAGGGGGCGAAGAGACCCAGTACTTC. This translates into CASSVGVGGEETQYF.

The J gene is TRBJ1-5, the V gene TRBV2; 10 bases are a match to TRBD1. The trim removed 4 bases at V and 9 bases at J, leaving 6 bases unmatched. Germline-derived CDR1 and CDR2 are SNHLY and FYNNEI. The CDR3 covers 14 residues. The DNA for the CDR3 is TGTGCCAGCAGTGGGACAGGGGGGAGGGGGCCCCAGCATTTT. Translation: CASSGTGGRGPQHF.

The CDR3 region has the DNA TGCGCCAGCAGCCAAGGGGGGGGACAGCTCTTATACAATGAGCAGTTCTTC. It encodes CASSQGGGQLLYNEQFF. This chain links TRBV4-1 with TRBJ2-1, with D possibly called TRBD1 or TRBD2 (7 bases each). Trimming stripped 1 base from V and 4 bases from J, with 17 bases between. CDR3 length: 17 residues. Germline CDR1 and CDR2: MGHRA and YSYEKL.

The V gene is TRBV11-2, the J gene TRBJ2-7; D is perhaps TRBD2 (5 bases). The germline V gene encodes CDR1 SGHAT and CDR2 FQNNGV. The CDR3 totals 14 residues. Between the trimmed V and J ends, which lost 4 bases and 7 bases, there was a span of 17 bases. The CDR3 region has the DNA TGTGCCAGCAGCTCAGTTAGGCTACTAGGGGAGCAGTACTTC. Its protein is CASSSVRLLGEQYF.

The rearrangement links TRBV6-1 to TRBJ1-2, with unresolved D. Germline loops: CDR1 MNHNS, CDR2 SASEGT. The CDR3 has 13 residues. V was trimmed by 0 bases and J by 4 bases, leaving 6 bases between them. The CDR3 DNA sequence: TGTGCCAGCAGTGAAGCGAAACCCTATGGCTACACCTTC. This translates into CASSEAKPYGYTF.

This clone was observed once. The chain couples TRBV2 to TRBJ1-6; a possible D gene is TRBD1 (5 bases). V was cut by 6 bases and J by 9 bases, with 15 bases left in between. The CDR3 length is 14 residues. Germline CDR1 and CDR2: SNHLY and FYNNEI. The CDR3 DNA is TGTGCCAGCAGCGGCGGGGGATTACGTTCACCCCTCCACTTT. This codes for CASSGGGLRSPLHF.

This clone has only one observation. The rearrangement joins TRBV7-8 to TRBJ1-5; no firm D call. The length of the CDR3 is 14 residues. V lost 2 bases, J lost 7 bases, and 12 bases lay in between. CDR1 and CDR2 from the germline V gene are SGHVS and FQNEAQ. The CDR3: CASSLTAEGQPQHF. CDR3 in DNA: TGTGCCAGCAGCTTAACAGCTGAAGGGCAGCCCCAGCATTTT. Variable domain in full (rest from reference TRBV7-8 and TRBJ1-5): GAGVSQSPRYKVAKRGQDVALRCDPISGHVSLFWYQQALGQGPEFLTYFQNEAQLDKSGLPSDRFFAERPEGSVSTLKIQRTQQEDSAVYLCASSLTAEGQPQHFGDGTRLSIL.

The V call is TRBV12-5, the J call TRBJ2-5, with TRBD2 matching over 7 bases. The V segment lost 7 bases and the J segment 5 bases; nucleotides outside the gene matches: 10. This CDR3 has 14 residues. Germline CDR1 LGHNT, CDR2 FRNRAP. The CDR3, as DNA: TGTGCTAGTGCCCGGGGCGGGAGTGAGGAGACCCAGTACTTC. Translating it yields CASARGGSEETQYF.

CDR3 in DNA: TGTGCCAGCAGTGATTACGCTAGGCTCAATGAGCAGTTCTTC. Translating it yields CASSDYARLNEQFF. The chain combines TRBV2 with TRBJ2-1; D uncertain. V lost 3 bases and J 6 bases, leaving 12 bases between the germline ends. Per germline, CDR1 SNHLY and CDR2 FYNNEI. The CDR3 is made up of 14 amino acids.

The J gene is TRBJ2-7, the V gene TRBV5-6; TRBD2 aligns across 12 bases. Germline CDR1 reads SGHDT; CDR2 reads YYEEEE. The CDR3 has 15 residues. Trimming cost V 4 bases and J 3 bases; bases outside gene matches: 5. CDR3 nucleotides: TGTGCCAGCAGCGAAGGACTAGCGGGAAACTACGAGCAGTACTTC. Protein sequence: CASSEGLAGNYEQYF.

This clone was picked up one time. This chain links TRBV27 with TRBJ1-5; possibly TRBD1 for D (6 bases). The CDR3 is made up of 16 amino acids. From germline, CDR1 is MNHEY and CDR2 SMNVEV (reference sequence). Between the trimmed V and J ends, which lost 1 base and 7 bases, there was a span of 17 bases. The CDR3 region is CASSLYRAGVRQPQHF. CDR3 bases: TGTGCCAGCAGTTTATACAGGGCAGGGGTTAGACAGCCCCAGCATTTT.

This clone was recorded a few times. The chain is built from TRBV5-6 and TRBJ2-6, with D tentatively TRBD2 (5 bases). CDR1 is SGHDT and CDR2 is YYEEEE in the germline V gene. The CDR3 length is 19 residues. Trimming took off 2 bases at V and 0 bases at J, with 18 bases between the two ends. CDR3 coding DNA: TGTGCCAGCAGCTTCCGGGGAGCGTTCAGGAACTCTGGGGCCAACGTCCTGACTTTC. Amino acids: CASSFRGAFRNSGANVLTF.

CDR3 DNA sequence: TGTGCCAGCAGCCCAAGCCCCGGGTCTTTGGAGCAGTACTTC. Its protein product is CASSPSPGSLEQYF. The J gene is TRBJ2-7, the V gene TRBV11-2; no firm D call. V gave up 5 bases and J gave up 7 bases, with 18 bases separating them. The CDR3 sequence is 14 residues long. Per germline, CDR1 SGHAT and CDR2 FQNNGV.

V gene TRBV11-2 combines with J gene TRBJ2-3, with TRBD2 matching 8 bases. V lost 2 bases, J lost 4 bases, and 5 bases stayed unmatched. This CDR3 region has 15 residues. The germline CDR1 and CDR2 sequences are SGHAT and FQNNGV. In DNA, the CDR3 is TGTGCCAGCAGCTTAACCAACGGGAGGGCAGATACGCAGTATTTT. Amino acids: CASSLTNGRADTQYF.

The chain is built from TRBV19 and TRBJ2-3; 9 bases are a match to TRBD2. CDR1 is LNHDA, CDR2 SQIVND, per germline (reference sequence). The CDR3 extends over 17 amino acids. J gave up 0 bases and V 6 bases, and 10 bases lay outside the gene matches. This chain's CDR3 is CASRERGAETSTDTQYF. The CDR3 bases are TGTGCCAGTAGAGAGCGGGGGGCCGAAACTAGCACAGATACGCAGTATTTT.

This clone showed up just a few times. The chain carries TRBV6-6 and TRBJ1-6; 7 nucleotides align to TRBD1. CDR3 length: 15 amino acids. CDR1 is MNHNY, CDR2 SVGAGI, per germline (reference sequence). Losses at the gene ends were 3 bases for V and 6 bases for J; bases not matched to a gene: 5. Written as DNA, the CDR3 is TGTGCCAGCAGTTATACGACAGGGCCTAATTCACCCCTCCACTTT. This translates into CASSYTTGPNSPLHF.

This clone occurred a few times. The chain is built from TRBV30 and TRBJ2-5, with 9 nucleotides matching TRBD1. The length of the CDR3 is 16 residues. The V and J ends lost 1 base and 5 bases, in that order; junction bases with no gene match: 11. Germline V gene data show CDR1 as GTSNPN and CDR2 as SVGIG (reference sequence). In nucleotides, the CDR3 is TGTGCCTGGAGTGGCTCCGGTACAGGGGGCTGGGAGACCCAGTACTTC. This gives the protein CAWSGSGTGGWETQYF.

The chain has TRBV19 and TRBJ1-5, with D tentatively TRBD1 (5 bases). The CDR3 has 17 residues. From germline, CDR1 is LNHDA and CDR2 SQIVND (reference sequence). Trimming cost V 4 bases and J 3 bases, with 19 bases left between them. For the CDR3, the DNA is TGTGCCAGTAGTAGCCCCGCCGCGGGGCGGTACAATCAGCCCCAGCATTTT. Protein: CASSSPAAGRYNQPQHF. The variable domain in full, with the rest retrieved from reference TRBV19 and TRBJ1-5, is DGGITQSPKYLFRKEGQNVTLSCEQNLNHDAMYWYRQDPGQGLRLIYYSQIVNDFQKGDIAEGYSVSREKKESFPLTVTSAQKNPTAFYLCASSSPAAGRYNQPQHFGDGTRLSIL.